Below, 23 T cell receptor beta chains from the same sample are listed, as sequenced in a study of OX40 agonist ivuxolimab in advanced cancers. TCRdb keeps only in-frame clones here, not all; method: immunoSEQ multiplex PCR. This sample yields 62,000 or so clones, of which about 89% are seen a single time; over 2% belongs to the top ten. This material consisted of CD4+ or CD8+ T cells sorted from blood, taken in a trial of the OX40 agonist ivuxolimab. These receptor sequences come from an adult with an advanced solid tumor such as melanoma, head and neck, liver or kidney cancer.

The chain carries TRBV15 and TRBJ2-3; TRBD2 agrees at 7 bases. This CDR3 has 15 amino acids. V trimming: 0 bases; J trimming: 4 bases; junction bases outside the gene matches: 4. Germline CDR1 is LNHNV and CDR2 is YYDKDF (reference sequence). CDR3 DNA sequence: TGTGCCACCAGCAGAGAGAGGACTAGTGCAGATACGCAGTATTTT. Translation gives CATSRERTSADTQYF.

This chain connects TRBV19 to TRBJ2-3; D is unresolved. CDR3 length: 14 residues. Germline V lookup: CDR1 LNHDA, CDR2 SQIVND (reference sequence). V lost 5 bases, J lost 12 bases, and 21 bases lay in between. The chain's CDR3 is CASSPQFSLGPQYF. CDR3 sequence (DNA): TGTGCCAGTAGTCCCCAATTCTCCCTAGGTCCCCAGTATTTT.

J is TRBJ2-1 and V is TRBV19, with D perhaps matching TRBD1 or TRBD2 (5 bases each). Trimming took off 5 bases at V and 10 bases at J, with 15 bases between the two ends. The germline V gene has CDR1 LNHDA and CDR2 SQIVND (reference sequence). CDR3 length: 13 amino acids. The CDR3 DNA reads as TGTGCCAGTAGTGAAACGACTTGGGGGGAGCAGTTCTTC. Its translation: CASSETTWGEQFF.

The CDR3 protein is CASRGQLGGYTF. CDR3 DNA: TGTGCCAGCAGAGGACAGCTCGGTGGCTACACCTTC. The rearrangement joins TRBV6-1 to TRBJ1-2; tentatively, D is TRBD1 (6 bases). V was trimmed by 6 bases and J by 7 bases, leaving 12 bases between them. Germline CDR1 is MNHNS and CDR2 is SASEGT. The CDR3 totals 12 residues.

The chain has TRBV11-2 and TRBJ1-2; the match to TRBD1 covers 7 bases. In germline, CDR1 is SGHAT, CDR2 FQNNGV. The CDR3 contains 12 residues. V was clipped by 3 bases and J by 8 bases; unmatched bases: 3. CDR3 DNA: TGTGCCAGCAGCTTCACAGGGGTGGGCTACACCTTC. It is translated as CASSFTGVGYTF.

The V call is TRBV7-2, the J call TRBJ2-5, with 10 bases identical to TRBD1. The J call is doubtful: the DNA matches TRBJ2-7 better. The CDR3 is 18 amino acids. Germline values: CDR1 SGHTA, CDR2 FQGNSA. CDR3 sequence (DNA): TGTGCCAGCAGCACCCCCTTCGGAAGGGACAGGGGACTCTACGAGCAGTACTTC. Encoded protein: CASSTPFGRDRGLYEQYF.

This chain joins TRBV10-3 and TRBJ1-1; 7 nucleotides agree with TRBD1. This CDR3 has 11 residues. Germline values: CDR1 ENHRY, CDR2 SYGVKD. Unmatched junction bases numbered 7, after V lost 10 bases and J lost 8 bases. Here the CDR3 reads CATREGGEAFF. For the CDR3, the DNA is TGTGCCACCCGGGAAGGGGGCGAAGCTTTCTTT.

J is TRBJ2-7 and V is TRBV5-1; D may be TRBD2 (5 bases). Trimming cost V 2 bases and J 2 bases, with 11 bases left between them. This CDR3 has 14 amino acids. From germline, CDR1 is SGHRS and CDR2 YFSETQ. The CDR3 loop reads CASSFGPRAYEQYF. DNA of the CDR3: TGCGCCAGCAGCTTTGGGCCGAGGGCCTACGAGCAGTACTTC.

This clone was recorded only once. This chain links TRBV5-1 with TRBJ1-4; 7 bases align to TRBD1. Trimming cost V 4 bases and J 6 bases; bases outside gene matches: 9. Germline V lookup: CDR1 SGHRS, CDR2 YFSETQ. The CDR3 is 15 amino acids. The CDR3 nucleotides are TGCGCCAGCAGCCCTAGACAGGGCTTGGATGAAAAACTGTTTTTT. It is translated as CASSPRQGLDEKLFF. Complete variable domain (other parts from reference TRBV5-1 and TRBJ1-4): KAGVTQTPRYLIKTRGQQVTLSCSPISGHRSVSWYQQTPGQGLQFLFEYFSETQRNKGNFPGRFSGRQFSNSRSEMNVSTLELGDSALYLCASSPRQGLDEKLFFGSGTQLSVL.

The chain recombines TRBV2 with TRBJ1-1; tentative D call: TRBD1 (5 bases). Germline assignment: CDR1 SNHLY and CDR2 FYNNEI. The ends were cut back, 6 bases at V and 5 bases at J, with 16 bases in the middle. The CDR3 loop spans 14 amino acids. The CDR3 reads CASRDPQGLTEAFF. CDR3 in DNA: TGTGCCAGCAGGGATCCCCAGGGTTTGACTGAAGCTTTCTTT. The full variable domain, rest sourced from reference TRBV2 and TRBJ1-1, is EPEVTQTPSHQVTQMGQEVILRCVPISNHLYFYWYRQILGQKVEFLVSFYNNEISEKSEIFDDQFSVERPDGSNFTLKIRSTKLEDSAMYFCASRDPQGLTEAFFGQGTRLTVV.

This chain connects TRBV5-1 to TRBJ2-3; 9 bases match TRBD1. The CDR3 has 14 amino acids. V was pared by 4 bases and J by 5 bases, with 5 bases of the junction left unmatched. Germline V gives CDR1 SGHRS, CDR2 YFSETQ. The DNA of the CDR3 is TGCGCCAGCAGCCTAGGACAGGGGTTAGATACGCAGTATTTT. It translates to CASSLGQGLDTQYF.

This chain uses TRBV6-1 with TRBJ1-2; D may be TRBD1 (6 bases). Trimming took 5 bases from V and 6 from J, leaving 19 bases between them. The CDR3 totals 15 residues. Germline V gives CDR1 MNHNS, CDR2 SASEGT. The CDR3: CASSSLSAGDHGYTF. CDR3 bases: TGTGCCAGCAGTTCCTTATCTGCAGGGGACCATGGCTACACCTTC.

Only a few counts were recorded for this clone. The chain couples TRBV29-1 to TRBJ1-2, with 9 bases that match TRBD1. The V gene end was trimmed by 6 bases and the J gene end by 4 bases; junction bases not matched to a gene: 6. The CDR3 length is 13 residues. Germline values: CDR1 SQVTM, CDR2 ANQGSEA. The CDR3 bases are TGCAGCGTCGGGACAGGGACCGGCTATGGCTACACCTTC. It encodes CSVGTGTGYGYTF. The full variable domain, in which reference TRBV29-1 and TRBJ1-2 provide the parts outside the CDR3, is SAVISQKPSRDICQRGTSLTIQCQVDSQVTMMFWYRQQPGQSLTLIATANQGSEATYESGFVIDKFPISRPNLTFSTLTVSNMSPEDSSIYLCSVGTGTGYGYTFGSGTRLTVV.

This clone appeared a single time. The chain couples TRBV7-9 to TRBJ1-2; D is perhaps TRBD1 (6 bases). The CDR3 sequence is 13 residues long. V was trimmed by 8 bases and J by 5 bases, leaving 15 bases between them. Germline loops: CDR1 SEHNR, CDR2 FQNEAQ (reference sequence). The DNA for the CDR3 is TGTGCCAGCTCAGAACAGGGTCGATATGGCTACACCTTC. Translating gives CASSEQGRYGYTF.

CDR3 sequence reads: CASGDVGGNEQYF. Here the CDR3 DNA reads TGTGCCAGCGGGGACGTCGGTGGTAACGAGCAGTACTTC. The chain combines TRBV6-1 with TRBJ2-7; the D gene could be TRBD1 or TRBD2 (5 bases each). The V end lost 8 bases, the J end lost 5 bases, and 16 bases lay between the germline ends. CDR1 is MNHNS and CDR2 is SASEGT in the germline V gene. The CDR3 length is 13 residues.

This clone was detected once. V gene TRBV6-1 combines with J gene TRBJ2-5; TRBD2 is a possible D gene (5 bases). Looked up from germline, CDR1 is MNHNS and CDR2 is SASEGT. This CDR3 is built from 14 residues. The V gene lost 1 base and the J gene lost 7 bases, with 13 bases spanning the gap. The DNA for the CDR3 is TGTGCCAGCAGTGAAGGGACTGGACTGTGGACCCAGTACTTC. It yields the protein CASSEGTGLWTQYF.

The chain joins TRBV20-1 to TRBJ2-5; tentative D call: TRBD2 (5 bases). CDR1 DFQATT and CDR2 SNEGSKA come from the germline V gene (reference sequence). V lost 1 base and J 5 bases, leaving 5 bases between the germline ends. This CDR3 is 11 amino acids long. DNA of the CDR3: TGCAGTGCTAGAGGAGGGGAGACCCAGTACTTC. Protein: CSARGGETQYF.

The sample holds a few counts of this clone. The rearrangement links TRBV18 to TRBJ2-7; 12 bases are shared with TRBD2. CDR3 length: 15 amino acids. J lost 6 bases, V lost 0 bases, and 3 bases had no gene match. Germline V lookup: CDR1 KGHSH, CDR2 LQKENI. In DNA, the CDR3 is TGTGCCAGCTCACCACCGGAACTAGCGGGAGGCGAGCAGTACTTC. Protein sequence: CASSPPELAGGEQYF.

The chain links TRBV28 to TRBJ2-7, with D tentatively TRBD1 (6 bases). Trimming removed 5 bases at V and 2 bases at J, with 10 bases between. There are 13 residues in the CDR3. Germline V gene sequence: CDR1 MDHEN, CDR2 SYDVKM. The CDR3 DNA reads TGTGCCAGCAGTCGGACAGTACCCTACGAGCAGTACTTC. Its translation is CASSRTVPYEQYF.

The V call is TRBV27, the J call TRBJ2-5; maybe TRBD1 (5 bases). CDR1 and CDR2 (germline): MNHEY, SMNVEV (reference sequence). Trimming shortened V by 6 bases and J by 1 base, and 9 bases separated the two germline ends. This CDR3 is built from 13 residues. CDR3 sequence: CASRPGFQETQYF. In nucleotides, the CDR3 is TGTGCCAGCAGGCCAGGGTTCCAAGAGACCCAGTACTTC.

The chain couples TRBV4-1 to TRBJ1-5, with D unresolved. The CDR3 is 15 amino acids. V shed 6 bases and J shed 5 bases, with 17 bases lying between them. Germline V gives CDR1 MGHRA, CDR2 YSYEKL. The CDR3 spells CASSYDTGRDQPQHF. CDR3 sequence (DNA): TGCGCCAGCAGTTACGACACGGGAAGGGATCAGCCCCAGCATTTT.

The J gene is TRBJ1-6, the V gene TRBV7-2; the D gene is possibly TRBD1 (5 bases). Germline assignment: CDR1 SGHTA and CDR2 FQGNSA. This CDR3 region has 13 residues. Trimming shortened V by 3 bases and J by 10 bases, and 10 bases separated the two germline ends. The CDR3: CASSFSQGSPLHF. CDR3 sequence (DNA): TGTGCCAGCAGCTTTTCCCAGGGATCACCCCTCCACTTT.

V is TRBV4-3 and J is TRBJ2-3; TRBD1 matches at 9 bases. The trim removed 4 bases at V and 6 bases at J, leaving 11 bases unmatched. Germline V gene data show CDR1 as LGHNA and CDR2 as YSLEER. The CDR3 sequence is 16 residues long. The CDR3 DNA follows: TGCGCCAGCAGCCCCCATGGACAGGGGACGGGGGATACGCAGTATTTT. This sequence encodes CASSPHGQGTGDTQYF.